This TCR beta chain was observed in a study of blood T cell repertoires in COVID-19. As handled by the study authors: Amplified reference gene primers provided the basis for estimating nucleated cell counts. Profiling relied on immunoSEQ multiplex PCR, and the TCRdb table lists in-frame clones only, not all of them. V, J and clone size derive from that table, while D and trimming were established from the DNA sequence. The sample carries roughly 70,000 clones, about 70% recorded once. Germline CDR1 reads LNHNV; CDR2 reads YYDKDF (reference sequence). V was cut by 2 bases and J by 6 bases, with 13 bases left in between. The CDR3 is made up of 14 amino acids.

The clonotype was recovered from a man in his sixties with acute or convalescent COVID-19. Sequencing was performed on peripheral blood. This chain connects TRBV15 to TRBJ1-2; D possibly corresponds to TRBD1 (6 bases). In DNA form, the CDR3 reads TGTGCCACCAGCAGATCCACAGGGTTGGATGGCTACACCTTC. Its protein product is CATSRSTGLDGYTF.